The 10 T cell receptor beta chains below all came from one sample that was sequenced in a study of CD8 T cells in Susac syndrome. With random hexamers, reverse transcription was performed on about 0.5 to 1 ug of RNA. TCRdb processed the immunoSEQ multiplex PCR reads anew with MiXCR; each CDR3 protein has one entry. The sample contains approximately 87,000 distinct CDR3 sequences, roughly 95% of which appear only once. The material sequenced was CD8+ T cells from PBMCs. All receptors come from a human donor with Susac syndrome.

This rearrangement joins TRBV28 to TRBJ2-5, with 10 bases lining up with TRBD2. Germline V lookup: CDR1 MDHEN, CDR2 SYDVKM. V trimming: 6 bases; J trimming: 5 bases; junction bases outside the gene matches: 9. The CDR3 has 15 amino acids. The CDR3 sequence is CASSPISGGLETQYF. For the CDR3, the DNA is TGTGCCAGCAGCCCTATTAGCGGGGGGCTGGAGACCCAGTACTTC.

The chain combines TRBV20-1 with TRBJ2-7, with 8 bases matching TRBD1. Germline-derived CDR1 and CDR2 are DFQATT and SNEGSKA (reference sequence). The CDR3 loop spans 15 amino acids. Trimming cost V 3 bases and J 0 bases; bases outside gene matches: 7. The CDR3 bases are TGCAGTGCTAGCACAGGGGGTTCCCTCTCCTACGAGCAGTACTTC. Encoded protein: CSASTGGSLSYEQYF.

V is TRBV11-2 and J is TRBJ2-5; D ambiguous. Trimming removed 1 base at V and 2 bases at J, with 8 bases between. The CDR3 runs 14 residues. Germline lookup yields CDR1 SGHAT and CDR2 FQNNGV. The CDR3 coding sequence is TGTGCCAGCAGCTTAGTAACTACTCAAGAGACCCAGTACTTC. Encoded protein: CASSLVTTQETQYF.

The genes are TRBV25-1 and TRBJ2-7; 11 bases line up with TRBD2. Germline loops: CDR1 MGHDK, CDR2 SYGVNS. This CDR3 has 13 residues. V lost 9 bases, J lost 9 bases, and 10 bases stayed unmatched. CDR3 protein: CARKLAGVRGQYV. DNA of the CDR3: TGTGCCAGGAAACTAGCGGGGGTCCGAGGGCAGTACGTC.

The chain combines TRBV9 with TRBJ2-2, with D perhaps TRBD1 (5 bases). Germline CDR1 reads SGDLS; CDR2 reads YYNGEE. The CDR3 is 14 amino acids. V dropped 3 bases and J dropped 2 bases, with 8 bases sitting between them. CDR3 loop: CASSADSNTGELFF. CDR3 bases: TGTGCCAGCAGCGCCGACAGTAACACCGGGGAGCTGTTTTTT.

The chain recombines TRBV20-1 with TRBJ2-5; D remains unclear. The CDR3 covers 13 residues. Germline V gene sequence: CDR1 DFQATT, CDR2 SNEGSKA (reference sequence). Trimming shortened V by 0 bases and J by 4 bases, and 9 bases separated the two germline ends. CDR3 DNA: TGCAGTGCTAGAGATCCTCTGCGAGAGACCCAGTACTTC. Translated: CSARDPLRETQYF.

The genes are TRBV9 and TRBJ2-1; D is unclear. Trimming cost V 0 bases and J 0 bases, with 10 bases left between them. Germline-derived CDR1 and CDR2 are SGDLS and YYNGEE. This CDR3 has 16 amino acids. This chain's CDR3 is CASSVVYSSSYNEQFF. As DNA, the CDR3 is TGTGCCAGCAGCGTAGTTTACTCCTCCTCCTACAATGAGCAGTTCTTC.

In this sample, this clonotype turned up once. The V gene is TRBV7-3, the J gene TRBJ2-7; 9 positions match TRBD2. CDR1 is SGHTA and CDR2 is FQGTGA in the germline V gene. CDR3 length: 16 amino acids. J gave up 0 bases and V 3 bases, and 6 bases lay outside the gene matches. DNA for the CDR3: TGTGCCAGCAGCTTTTCTAGCGGGGCCAGCTCCTACGAGCAGTACGTC. This translates into CASSFSSGASSYEQYV.

The chain links TRBV7-9 to TRBJ2-5; no definite D call. The CDR3 is 14 amino acids. V was shortened by 0 bases and J by 4 bases, with 9 bases between the two germline ends. Germline V gene lookup returns CDR1 SEHNR and CDR2 FQNEAQ (reference sequence). CDR3 region: CASSLASRGETQYF. The DNA of the CDR3 is TGTGCCAGCAGCTTAGCGTCTAGAGGAGAGACCCAGTACTTC.

The V call is TRBV20-1, the J call TRBJ2-7; 7 positions match TRBD2. CDR3 length: 15 residues. Germline CDR1 reads DFQATT; CDR2 reads SNEGSKA (reference sequence). V lost 0 bases and J lost 3; bases outside the gene matches: 8. The CDR3 loop reads CSARDRHGRLYEQYF. For the CDR3, the DNA is TGCAGTGCTAGAGATCGTCACGGGAGGCTCTACGAGCAGTACTTC.